Listed below are T cell receptor beta chains from one sample, sequenced in a study of T cell repertoires in cytomegalovirus infection. TCRdb reprocessed the reads with MiXCR, giving one entry per CDR3 protein. The table records some 230,000 distinct CDR3 sequences, under 25% of them present only once. Material: CD8+ T cells from PBMCs. These receptors all stem from a human donor in good health (CMV status not recorded). Some clones in this sample may be carry-over from other donors' samples. The CDR3 runs from the conserved cysteine through the conserved F or W. The D gene is left open where the match is weak. For some rows the clone size is stated as once, few or many, or as a class when expanded; others skip it.

cdr3_length	v_call	j_call	d_call	clone_size	cdr3_nt	cdr3_aa
15	TRBV6-1	TRBJ2-5	-	many	TGTGCCAGCAGTGAACTCCTGACCTACCAAGAGACCCAGTACTTC	CASSELLTYQETQYF
16	TRBV6-6	TRBJ2-2	TRBD2	many	TGTGCCAGCAGTGACTTACTAGCGGCCGCCACCGGGGAGCTGTTTTTT	CASSDLLAAATGELFF
11	TRBV6-1	TRBJ2-7	-	few	TGTGCCAGTGAGAGGGGGGACGAGCAGTACTTC	CASERGDEQYF
15	TRBV24-1	TRBJ2-2	-	many	TGTGCCACCAGTGATTTGGAGGGTAACACCGGGGAGCTGTTTTTT	CATSDLEGNTGELFF
18	TRBV10-3	TRBJ2-6	-	few	TGTGCCATCAGTGACGGAGCAGGGAGCCTATCTGGGGCCAACGTCCTGACTTTC	CAISDGAGSLSGANVLTF
20	TRBV28	TRBJ2-1	TRBD2	few	TGTGCCAGCAGTTTTGTACGGTCGGGGTCTGTAGCGGGTGCCTACAATGAGCAGTTCTTC	CASSFVRSGSVAGAYNEQFF
13	TRBV20-1	TRBJ2-7	-	few	TGCAGTGCCAGAGGTGGGCTCTCCTACGAGCAGTACTTC	CSARGGLSYEQYF
13	TRBV19	TRBJ1-2	-	few	TGTGCCAGTCGGGCCCTAGGAGCCTATGGCTACACCTTC	CASRALGAYGYTF
15	TRBV28	TRBJ2-5	-	-	TGTGCCAGCAGACCAACTCTAGCGTTCCAAGAGACCCAGTACTTC	CASRPTLAFQETQYF
15	TRBV28	TRBJ1-3	-	-	TGTGCCAGCAGTTTATGGGGGGACTCGGGAAACACCATATATTTT	CASSLWGDSGNTIYF
14	TRBV7-9	TRBJ2-7	-	few	TGTGCCAGCAGCTCGGACGGAAGCTCCTACGAGCAGTACTTC	CASSSDGSSYEQYF
15	TRBV19	TRBJ2-1	TRBD2	-	TGTGCCAGTACCCCGGGGAGCGGGGGGGTAGGTGAGCAGTTCTTC	CASTPGSGGVGEQFF
14	TRBV28	TRBJ1-1	-	few	TGTGCCAGCAGTCTACAGGGATTGAACACTGAAGCTTTCTTT	CASSLQGLNTEAFF
16	TRBV20-1	TRBJ1-5	TRBD1	-	TGCAGTGCTAGAAGTACCCGACAGGGGGGGAATCAGCCCCAGCATTTT	CSARSTRQGGNQPQHF
16	TRBV24-1	TRBJ2-1	TRBD1	-	TGTGCCACCAGTGATCCGGACAGGGAGCTCTACAATGAGCAGTTCTTC	CATSDPDRELYNEQFF
16	TRBV7-8	TRBJ2-3	-	-	TGTGCCAGCAGCTACGACAGGCGTAGAGACACAGATACGCAGTATTTT	CASSYDRRRDTDTQYF
13	TRBV19	TRBJ1-1	-	once	TGTGCCAGTACCACCGGGACGAACACTGAAGCTTTCTTT	CASTTGTNTEAFF
16	TRBV28	TRBJ2-7	TRBD2	many	TGTGCCAGCAGTTTATTTTCTAGCGGGGGATCCTACGAGCAGTACTTC	CASSLFSSGGSYEQYF
18	TRBV27	TRBJ2-3	-	many	TGTGCCAGCAGTTACCAGGTTCCGGGTGACTATAGCACAGATACGCAGTATTTT	CASSYQVPGDYSTDTQYF
17	TRBV7-8	TRBJ2-3	TRBD2	many	TGTGCCAGCAGACATATAGCGGGGGGTCATAGCACAGATACGCAGTATTTT	CASRHIAGGHSTDTQYF
15	TRBV7-9	TRBJ1-1	-	-	TGTGCCAGCAGCTTAGTGGCGCCCATGAACACTGAAGCTTTCTTT	CASSLVAPMNTEAFF
13	TRBV20-1	TRBJ1-2	-	-	TGCAGTGCCAGGACAAGGAACAACTATGGCTACACCTTC	CSARTRNNYGYTF
16	TRBV20-1	TRBJ2-1	TRBD2	-	TGCAGTGCTAGACCATCGGGGGGGAAGACCTACAATGAGCAGTTCTTC	CSARPSGGKTYNEQFF
15	TRBV15	TRBJ1-2	TRBD1	-	TGTGCCACCAGCAGCGATGGACAGGGAAACTATGGCTACACCTTC	CATSSDGQGNYGYTF
15	TRBV29-1	TRBJ2-1	-	-	TGCAGCGTTGACCCGCCCAGGGGGGGTTACAATGAGCAGTTCTTC	CSVDPPRGGYNEQFF
15	TRBV12-3/TRBV12-4	TRBJ2-1	TRBD1	few	TGTGCCAGCAGAGCCATCAGGGGGCGCTACAATGAGCAGTTCTTC	CASRAIRGRYNEQFF
14	TRBV2	TRBJ2-5	-	few	TGTGCCAGCAGTGATTGGGGGGGCTCGGAGACCCAGTACTTC	CASSDWGGSETQYF
15	TRBV12-3/TRBV12-4	TRBJ2-7	TRBD1	many	TGTGCCAGCAGTTCCCGGGACAGGGGGTTCTACGAGCAGTACTTC	CASSSRDRGFYEQYF
16	TRBV5-1	TRBJ1-3	TRBD1	-	TGCGCCAGCAGCTTGCGGACAGGTCTCAGGGGGAACACCATATATTTT	CASSLRTGLRGNTIYF
15	TRBV15	TRBJ2-7	TRBD1	-	TGTGCCACCAGCAGTTCCGGGACAGGGGTCCTTGAGCAGTACTTC	CATSSSGTGVLEQYF
14	TRBV7-3	TRBJ2-2	-	-	TGTGCCAGCAGCTTACGGGCGAACACCAGGGAGCTGTTTTTT	CASSLRANTRELFF
13	TRBV20-1	TRBJ2-1	-	-	TGCAGTGCTAGTCATTCAACGTACAATGAGCAGTTCTTC	CSASHSTYNEQFF
14	TRBV28	TRBJ1-1	-	-	TGTGCCAGCAGTTTGATGATAGGGCTCACTGAAGCTTTCTTT	CASSLMIGLTEAFF
15	TRBV12-3/TRBV12-4	TRBJ1-2	TRBD1	many	TGTGCCAGCAGTTCAGGACAGGGGAGATACTATGGCTACACCTTC	CASSSGQGRYYGYTF
12	TRBV20-1	TRBJ1-1	-	-	TGCAGTGCTCAATATCCCTCGGCTGAAGCTTTCTTT	CSAQYPSAEAFF
15	TRBV6-5	TRBJ2-7	-	once	TGTGCCAGCAGTTACGGTCTAGCTCCGTCCTACGAGCAGTACTTC	CASSYGLAPSYEQYF
14	TRBV2	TRBJ2-7	-	-	TGTGCCAGCAGCTCCCGTGGCCGCGGATACGAGCAGTACTTC	CASSSRGRGYEQYF
14	TRBV20-1	TRBJ1-5	TRBD1	-	TGCAGTGCTAGGGACAGGCCATACAATCAGCCCCAGCATTTT	CSARDRPYNQPQHF
14	TRBV12-3/TRBV12-4	TRBJ1-6	-	few	TGTGCCAGCAGTCATCGCTCCCCTAATTCACCCCTCCACTTT	CASSHRSPNSPLHF
13	TRBV25-1	TRBJ1-2	-	-	TGTGCCAGCAGTGACGGGGGGGCTCATGGCTACACCTTC	CASSDGGAHGYTF
14	TRBV12-3/TRBV12-4	TRBJ2-2	TRBD2	few	TGTGCCAGCATAAAGCGGGGGGGAACCGGGGAGCTGTTTTTT	CASIKRGGTGELFF
14	TRBV9	TRBJ2-7	TRBD1	few	TGTGCCAGCACCCCGGGACAGGGTAAAAACGAGCAGTACTTC	CASTPGQGKNEQYF
14	TRBV12-3/TRBV12-4	TRBJ2-1	-	few	TGTGCCAGCAGGCTAGCTCACGACGCCAATGAGCAGTTCTTC	CASRLAHDANEQFF
17	TRBV28	TRBJ2-3	-	few	TGTGCCAGCACCTCGTGGGGCAGGGGGGTCAGTTCAGATACGCAGTATTTT	CASTSWGRGVSSDTQYF
17	TRBV28	TRBJ2-7	-	-	TGTGCCAGCAGCCTCCCTGGAGGCGTACCCACCGCCTACGAGCAGTACTTC	CASSLPGGVPTAYEQYF
17	TRBV20-1	TRBJ1-2	-	few	TGCAGTGCTAGAGATTTCGGGACATACCAAATTAACTATGGCTACACCTTC	CSARDFGTYQINYGYTF
16	TRBV7-8	TRBJ2-5	-	many	TGTGCCAGCATCCCCGGGCAGGACATTTTCCAAGAGACCCAGTACTTC	CASIPGQDIFQETQYF
12	TRBV7-9	TRBJ2-7	-	-	TGTGCCAGCAGCTTAGGGTGGAACGAGCAGTACTTC	CASSLGWNEQYF
15	TRBV13	TRBJ2-1	TRBD2	once	TGTGCCAGCAGATCAAGAGCGGGGGGGCCGGGTGAGCAGTTCTTC	CASRSRAGGPGEQFF